These 32 T cell receptor beta chains were all obtained from the same sample, sequenced in a study of T cells in women clearing cervical HPV infection. Assay: immunoSEQ multiplex PCR; the TCRdb copy retains only in-frame clones and omits some. The listing records under 35,000 clones. Source material: blood buffy coat. The receptors derive from a woman aged 18 to 75 with a cervical HPV16 infection that either progressed to CIN3+ or cleared (not recorded which).

Comments on this clone: The CDR3 goes on 3 residues after the read ends, and that part is filled in from the germline J gene. The chain couples TRBV12-3 or TRBV12-4 to TRBJ2-7, with 7 positions matching TRBD2. Trimming took 3 bases from V and 3 from J; bases not matched to a gene: 5. There are 14 residues in the CDR3. The CDR3: CASSFVRGNYEQYF. The DNA read from the CDR3 is TGTGCCAGCAGTTTCGTGCGGGGGAACTACGAG.

On this clone itself: The read is 3 residues too short to cover the CDR3 end, so that end is filled in from the germline J gene. V gene TRBV23-1 combines with J gene TRBJ1-5; D is uncertain. TRBV23-1 is an ORF; its function is uncertain. The CDR3 spans 15 residues. V was pared by 0 bases and J by 5 bases, with 11 bases between. The part of the CDR3 DNA that was read is TGCGCCAGCAGTCAATCAATGGGCCGCTATCAGCCC. It yields the protein CASSQSMGRYQP. The whole CDR3 protein reads CASSQSMGRYQPQHF.

The sequenced part of the CDR3 DNA is TGTGCCTGGAAAGGACAGGGAACCGAAAAA. Translated: CAWKGQGTEK. The whole CDR3 protein is CAWKGQGTEKLFF. The rearrangement links TRBV30 to TRBJ1-4; 8 bases agree with TRBD1. With the read ending 3 residues before the CDR3 end, the germline J gene is used to fill in that end. The ends lost 4 bases at V and 8 bases at J; junction bases unmatched: 6. The CDR3 contains 13 residues. Germline V gene data show CDR1 as GTSNPN and CDR2 as SVGIG (reference sequence).

For this clone: The DNA ends 3 residues before the CDR3 does, and the rest of the CDR3 is filled in from the germline J gene. The rearrangement uses TRBV20-1 and TRBJ2-3; 11 bases match TRBD2. This CDR3 comprises 19 residues. Trimming removed 4 bases from V and 3 bases from J; junction bases left unmatched: 18. Germline V gene data show CDR1 as DFQATT and CDR2 as SNEGSKA (reference sequence). The sequenced CDR3 bases are TGCAGTGCTACCGAGGATACTAGCGGGAGCCACCCCAGGACAGATACG. Protein sequence: CSATEDTSGSHPRTDT. The whole CDR3 sequence is CSATEDTSGSHPRTDTQYF.

With respect to this clone: Read sequence stops 3 residues before the CDR3 end, and the germline J gene provides the missing end. This chain links TRBV7-7 with TRBJ1-1; D is ambiguous. Per germline, CDR1 SSHAT and CDR2 FNYEAQ (reference sequence). The CDR3 has 14 residues. Trimming cost V 2 bases and J 6 bases, with 13 bases left between them. The CDR3 is CASSLRTDYSEAFF. Incomplete CDR3 DNA: TGTGCCAGCAGCTTAAGGACTGACTACTCTGAA. The full variable domain, in which reference TRBV7-7 and TRBJ1-1 provide the parts outside the CDR3, is GAGVSQSPRYKVTKRGQDVTLRCDPISSHATLYWYQQALGQGPEFLTYFNYEAQPDKSGLPSDRFSAERPEGSISTLTIQRTEQRDSAMYRCASSLRTDYSEAFFGQGTRLTVV.

As regards this clone: The read ends 3 residues early relative to the CDR3; the germline J gene fills the gap. V gene TRBV7-8 combines with J gene TRBJ2-2; TRBD1 is a possible D gene (5 bases). The V gene's germline CDR1 is SGHVS and CDR2 FQNEAQ. The CDR3 loop spans 13 amino acids. Here the CDR3 reads CASGISGANVLFF. The DNA read from the CDR3 is TGTGCCAGCGGGATCTCTGGGGCCAACGTG.

Turning to this clone: Read data end 3 residues before the CDR3 end; the end is taken from the germline J gene. V usage is TRBV20-1 and J usage is TRBJ2-3; 13 nucleotides match TRBD2. The CDR3 runs 17 residues. CDR1 and CDR2 (germline): DFQATT, SNEGSKA (reference sequence). The V segment lost 5 bases and the J segment 4 bases; nucleotides outside the gene matches: 12. The CDR3 loop reads CSAATSGGTMPPDTQYF. CDR3 bases read: TGCAGTGCTGCGACTAGCGGGGGGACGATGCCCCCAGATACG.

Comments on this clone: The read gets to within 3 residues of the CDR3 end, and the germline J gene fills in the rest. This chain links TRBV2 with TRBJ2-3, with D unclear. The length of the CDR3 is 13 residues. Trimming removed 4 bases at V and 0 bases at J, with 5 bases between. CDR1 is SNHLY and CDR2 is FYNNEI in the germline V gene. The DNA read from the CDR3 is TGTGCCAGCAGTGTAACTAGCACAGATACG. This encodes CASSVTSTDT. Given in full, the CDR3 is CASSVTSTDTQYF.

A word on this clone: The DNA ends 3 residues before the CDR3 does, and the rest of the CDR3 is filled in from the germline J gene. The chain recombines TRBV19 with TRBJ1-2; 10 positions match TRBD1. CDR3 length: 13 amino acids. Germline CDR1 reads LNHDA; CDR2 reads SQIVND (reference sequence). CDR3 region: CASRDRGSYDYTF. Incomplete CDR3 DNA: TGTGCCAGTCGGGACAGGGGTTCCTACGAC.

As concerns this clone: The read ends 3 residues early relative to the CDR3; the germline J gene fills the gap. The chain recombines TRBV19 with TRBJ1-1; D gene unclear. The V gene lost 3 bases and the J gene lost 1 base, with 6 bases spanning the gap. The germline V gene has CDR1 LNHDA and CDR2 SQIVND (reference sequence). The CDR3 sequence is 13 residues long. The sequenced CDR3 bases are TGTGCCAGTAGTATTCTAAGGAACACTGAA. Translation gives CASSILRNTE. The full-length CDR3 reads as CASSILRNTEAFF.

The sequenced CDR3 bases are TGCGCCAGCAGTTACGGACCCCGGACAGGGTCAGTCAATCAGCCG. This codes for CASSYGPRTGSVNQP. In full, the CDR3 is CASSYGPRTGSVNQPQYF. The J gene is TRBJ2-3, the V gene TRBV5-1, with 8 nucleotides matching TRBD1. The missing CDR3 end, 3 residues past where the read stops, is filled in from the germline J gene. The CDR3 spans 18 residues. Germline CDR1 SGHRS, CDR2 YFSETQ. The whole variable domain, remainder taken from reference TRBV5-1 and TRBJ2-3, is KAGVTQTPRYLIKTRGQQVTLSCSPISGHRSVSWYQQTPGQGLQFLFEYFSETQRNKGNFPGRFSGRQFSNSRSEMNVSTLELGDSALYLCASSYGPRTGSVNQPQYFGPGTRLTVL.

For this clone: The CDR3 extends 3 residues past the end of the read, so its final part is completed from the germline J gene. The gene calls are TRBV19 and TRBJ2-7; D might be TRBD1 or TRBD2, each matching 5 bases. The CDR3 has 13 amino acids. The germline V gene has CDR1 LNHDA and CDR2 SQIVND (reference sequence). V lost 5 bases to trimming and J lost 6 bases, with 14 bases between them. The CDR3 DNA, read in part, is TGTGCCAGTAGTCGATCCCCAGGGAGCGAG. Translated, it gives CASSRSPGSE. In full, the CDR3 is CASSRSPGSEQYF.

Concerning this clone: Read sequence stops 3 residues before the CDR3 end, and the germline J gene provides the missing end. The rearrangement joins TRBV6-2 or TRBV6-3 to TRBJ2-5; no firm D call. V was cut by 8 bases and J by 5 bases, with 9 bases left in between. The length of the CDR3 is 11 residues. The germline V gene encodes CDR1 MNHEY and CDR2 SVGEGT. The CDR3 is CASRGLETQYF. CDR3 DNA (partial): TGTGCCAGCCGCGGCTTGGAGACC.

Details on this clone: The read ends 3 residues early relative to the CDR3; the germline J gene fills the gap. The chain carries TRBV7-3 and TRBJ1-2, with 9 bases matching TRBD1. The CDR3 is 16 residues long. Germline assignment: CDR1 SGHTA and CDR2 FQGTGA. The CDR3 here is CASSPSPGQGSNDYTF. The part of the CDR3 DNA that was read is TGTGCCAGCAGTCCTAGTCCGGGACAGGGTTCTAATGAC. Together with reference TRBV7-3 and TRBJ1-2, the CDR3 gives the full variable domain: GAGVSQTPSNKVTEKGKYVELRCDPISGHTALYWYRQSLGQGPEFLIYFQGTGAADDSGLPNDRFFAVRPEGSVSTLKIQRTERGDSAVYLCASSPSPGQGSNDYTFGSGTRLTVV.

Concerning this clone: The read terminates 3 residues ahead of where the CDR3 ends, so the germline J gene completes it. J is TRBJ2-3 and V is TRBV29-1; D is possibly TRBD1 (6 bases). Germline V gene data show CDR1 as SQVTM and CDR2 as ANQGSEA. The CDR3 contains 13 residues. CDR3 DNA, as far as it was read: TGCAGCGAATCGAGGGACATCCAAGAGACG. Its translation is CSESRDIQET. The full CDR3 protein is CSESRDIQETQYF.

A word on this clone: The read ends 3 residues before the CDR3 terminus; that terminus is restored from the germline J gene. Other DNA sequences from this sample encode an identical CDR3 as well. The chain combines TRBV6-2 or TRBV6-3 with TRBJ2-1; D unclear. Trimming stripped 6 bases from V and 7 bases from J, with 19 bases between. Germline V gene data show CDR1 as MNHEY and CDR2 as SVGEGT. This CDR3 spans 15 amino acids. CDR3 protein: CASSYVFSFTNEQFF. The covered CDR3 bases are TGTGCCAGCAGCTACGTGTTCTCCTTTACAAATGAG.

About this clone itself: One junction end disagrees with the germline gene, perhaps due to a read error. The CDR3 is cut off 3 residues early in the read; its end comes from the germline J gene. V usage is TRBV7-7 and J usage is TRBJ1-5, with TRBD1 matching over 10 bases. This CDR3 is 16 amino acids long. Per the germline V gene, CDR1 is SSHAT and CDR2 is FNYEAQ (reference sequence). The part of the CDR3 DNA that was read is TGTGCTAGCAGCCCCGGGACAGGGGATTGCAATCAGCCC. It encodes CASSPGTGDCNQP. The CDR3 in its entirety is CASSPGTGDCNQPQHF.

To note about this clone: Read sequence stops 3 residues before the CDR3 end, and the germline J gene provides the missing end. The chain uses TRBV7-9 and TRBJ2-4, with TRBD1 identical over 10 bases. Per germline, CDR1 SEHNR and CDR2 FQNEAQ (reference sequence). The CDR3 contains 13 residues. The DNA read from the CDR3 is TGTGCCAGCAGCCGGCCGGGACAGGGGCGT. It yields the protein CASSRPGQGR. The entire CDR3 is CASSRPGQGRQYF.

Comments on this clone: Coverage ceases 3 residues before the CDR3 finishes, and the germline J gene fills in the end. The rearrangement links TRBV18 to TRBJ2-2; maybe TRBD2 (5 bases). Germline-derived CDR1 and CDR2 are KGHSH and LQKENI. The CDR3 length is 14 residues. V lost 2 bases and J 7 bases, leaving 11 bases between the germline ends. CDR3 DNA (partial): TGTGCCAGCTCACCAGGCCTAGCTGGCGGGGAG. Protein: CASSPGLAGGE. In full, the CDR3 reads CASSPGLAGGELFF. The full variable domain, rest sourced from reference TRBV18 and TRBJ2-2, is NAGVMQNPRHLVRRRGQEARLRCSPMKGHSHVYWYRQLPEEGLKFMVYLQKENIIDESGMPKERFSAEFPKEGPSILRIQQVVRGDSAAYFCASSPGLAGGELFFGEGSRLTVL.

In regard to this clone: The read terminates 3 residues ahead of where the CDR3 ends, so the germline J gene completes it. The chain has TRBV7-8 and TRBJ2-3; D gene ambiguous. In germline, CDR1 is SGHVS, CDR2 FQNEAQ. This CDR3 comprises 12 residues. The CDR3 sequence is CASSLPRETQYF. The covered CDR3 bases are TGTGCCAGCAGCTTACCTCGCGAGACG.

Concerning this clone: The read halts 3 residues ahead of the CDR3 end, with the missing end drawn from the germline J gene. The rearrangement joins TRBV10-1 to TRBJ1-2; tentatively, D is TRBD1 (6 bases). This CDR3 spans 13 amino acids. The germline gives CDR1 WNHNN, CDR2 SYGVQD (reference sequence). CDR3 DNA (partial): TGCGCCAGCAGTGAGTCCAGGGGCCAGGGC. It yields the protein CASSESRGQG. The whole CDR3 reads CASSESRGQGYTF.

In the case of this clone: The read terminates 3 residues before the CDR3 end, so the remaining end is supplied by the germline J gene. This rearrangement joins TRBV28 to TRBJ1-6, with a tentative D call TRBD1 (5 bases). With 4 bases removed from V and 6 bases from J, the gap between germline ends came to 13 bases. Germline CDR1 and CDR2: MDHEN and SYDVKM. This CDR3 contains 15 residues. CDR3 DNA (partial): TGTGCCAGCAGTTCACAGACAGTGATTAATTCACCC. It yields the protein CASSSQTVINSP. The complete CDR3 protein is CASSSQTVINSPLHF.

Concerning this clone itself: The sequence runs out 3 residues before the end of the CDR3; the remainder is reconstructed from the germline J gene. The chain recombines TRBV4-2 with TRBJ2-3, with 7 bases that match TRBD2. The CDR3 is 20 amino acids. Germline-derived CDR1 and CDR2 are LGHNA and YNFKEQ. With 4 bases clipped from V and 0 bases from J, the junction kept 19 bases outside the gene matches. The DNA read from the CDR3 is TGTGCCAGCAGCCTCTATAGATACCCGGGACTAAGCACTAGCACAGATACG. Residues: CASSLYRYPGLSTSTDT. The full CDR3 sequence reads CASSLYRYPGLSTSTDTQYF.

On this clone itself: With the read ending 3 residues before the CDR3 end, the germline J gene is used to fill in that end. The chain employs TRBV5-4 and TRBJ1-4; D possibly corresponds to TRBD1 (5 bases). Trimming stripped 5 bases from V and 0 bases from J, with 11 bases between. The CDR3 length is 15 residues. Per germline, CDR1 SGHNT and CDR2 YYREEE (reference sequence). The CDR3 here is CASRSGGSTNEKLFF. The part of the CDR3 DNA that was read is TGTGCCAGCAGATCCGGGGGGTCAACTAATGAAAAA. Variable domain in full (rest from reference TRBV5-4 and TRBJ1-4): ETGVTQSPTHLIKTRGQQVTLRCSSQSGHNTVSWYQQALGQGPQFIFQYYREEENGRGNFPPRFSGLQFPNYSSELNVNALELDDSALYLCASRSGGSTNEKLFFGSGTQLSVL.

A note on this clone: The observed sequence ends 3 residues before the CDR3 terminus, with the missing tail filled in from the germline J gene. The gene calls are TRBV18 and TRBJ2-3; D remains unclear. V gave up 2 bases and J gave up 4 bases, with 13 bases separating them. CDR1 is KGHSH, CDR2 LQKENI, per germline. This CDR3 comprises 15 residues. This CDR3 reads CASSPGGRPPDTQYF. The sequenced CDR3 bases are TGTGCCAGCTCACCAGGCGGTCGGCCTCCAGATACG.

On this clone: The read is 3 residues too short to cover the CDR3 end, so that end is filled in from the germline J gene. Other nucleotide sequences in the sample specify the same CDR3. V and J are TRBV18 and TRBJ1-6, with TRBD1 as a possible D gene (5 bases). The germline V gene has CDR1 KGHSH and CDR2 LQKENI. This CDR3 is built from 14 residues. The V gene lost 6 bases and the J gene lost 7 bases, with 13 bases spanning the gap. The CDR3 protein is CASSRGYANSPLHF. Incomplete CDR3 DNA: TGTGCCAGCTCTCGGGGGTACGCGAATTCACCC.

Remarks on this clone: Read sequence stops 3 residues before the CDR3 end, and the germline J gene provides the missing end. The V gene is TRBV5-1, the J gene TRBJ2-5; TRBD2 agrees at 10 bases. The CDR3 runs to 14 residues. J lost 5 bases, V lost 5 bases, and 6 bases had no gene match. The germline V gene has CDR1 SGHRS and CDR2 YFSETQ. CDR3 bases read: TGCGCCAGCAGGGTAGCGGGGGGTCCGGAGACC. Translation: CASRVAGGPET. The entire CDR3 is CASRVAGGPETQYF.

About this clone: With the read ending 3 residues before the CDR3 end, the germline J gene is used to fill in that end. The J gene is TRBJ2-5, the V gene TRBV5-1; D is ambiguous. This CDR3 is 11 amino acids long. Germline CDR1 is SGHRS and CDR2 is YFSETQ. Trimming left V 3 bases short and J 5 bases short, with 5 bases between. CDR3: CASSYRETQYF. The sequenced CDR3 bases are TGCGCCAGCAGCTATCGGGAGACC.

Worth noting for this clone: The read comes to an end 3 residues before the CDR3 does, leaving the germline J gene to fill in the end. The rearrangement uses TRBV7-8 and TRBJ2-3; 11 bases agree with TRBD2. With V trimmed by 3 bases and J by 2 bases, 4 bases remained unmatched. The CDR3 is made up of 16 amino acids. Germline CDR1 reads SGHVS; CDR2 reads FQNEAQ. The sequenced part of the CDR3 DNA is TGTGCCAGCAGCTTGCGACTAGCGGGGAACACAGATACG. Amino acids: CASSLRLAGNTDT. The complete CDR3 sequence is CASSLRLAGNTDTQYF.

CDR3 in amino acids: CSARGTGGIDGYTF. The CDR3 DNA, read in part, is TGCAGTGCTAGAGGAACAGGGGGCATAGATGGC. This chain links TRBV20-1 with TRBJ1-2; 9 bases agree with TRBD1. From the germline J gene comes the end of the CDR3, since the read stops 3 residues before it. Germline V gives CDR1 DFQATT, CDR2 SNEGSKA (reference sequence). Trimming removed 1 base from V and 6 bases from J; junction bases left unmatched: 6. The CDR3 sequence is 14 residues long.

Regarding this clone: With the read ending 3 residues before the CDR3 end, the germline J gene is used to fill in that end. This chain uses TRBV6-2 or TRBV6-3 with TRBJ1-1, with unresolved D. Trimming pared 5 bases from V and 1 base from J, leaving 8 bases between. Germline-derived CDR1 and CDR2 are MNHEY and SVGEGT. The CDR3 runs to 13 residues. The CDR3 loop is CASSHLRNTEAFF. CDR3 DNA, as far as it was read: TGTGCCAGCAGTCACCTAAGGAACACTGAA.

As concerns this clone: The sequence runs out 3 residues before the end of the CDR3; the remainder is reconstructed from the germline J gene. V usage is TRBV7-3 and J usage is TRBJ1-1; D might be TRBD1 (6 bases). Germline CDR1 and CDR2: SGHTA and FQGTGA. This CDR3 is 14 amino acids long. V was cut by 5 bases and J by 6 bases, with 16 bases left in between. Here the CDR3 reads CASSTGGGGSEAFF. The part of the CDR3 DNA that was read is TGTGCCAGCAGCACGGGGGGCGGGGGTTCTGAA.